The 4 T cell receptor beta chains presented below share a single source sample, sequenced in a study of preoperative IRX-2 immunotherapy in early breast cancer. The treatment: preoperative locoregional IRX-2 cytokine immunotherapy. Some clones are missing from TCRdb's copy, which holds only in-frame ones; the method was immunoSEQ multiplex PCR. The sample carries roughly 30,000 clones, under 90% recorded once. Sampling took place from a patient treated with IRX-2 immunotherapy. Receptors were obtained from a human donor with breast cancer.

The chain recombines TRBV9 with TRBJ1-4, with a possible D match to TRBD1 (6 bases). The CDR3 runs 15 residues. Deletions cut 3 bases from V and 2 bases from J, with 11 bases between. Germline V gene data show CDR1 as SGDLS and CDR2 as YYNGEE. CDR3 in amino acids: CASSERGSTNEKLFF. CDR3 DNA sequence: TGTGCCAGCAGCGAGAGGGGGTCCACTAATGAAAAACTGTTTTTT.

This chain connects TRBV1 to TRBJ2-7; the table's D call of TRBD1 was not tested on the DNA. TRBV1 is a pseudogene locus. The CDR3 has 19 residues. The CDR3 DNA is TGCGCCAGCAGCCAAGATAGGGACAGGGATAGCCCAGTGTCCTACGAGCAGTACTTC. Its protein product is CASSQDRDRDSPVSYEQYF.

The chain is built from TRBV12-5 and TRBJ2-5, with D tentatively TRBD2 (5 bases). Germline CDR1 reads LGHNT; CDR2 reads FRNRAP. The CDR3 has 14 amino acids. CDR3 residues: CASKYAAPRGTQYF. The CDR3 DNA is TGTGCCAGCAAATATGCCGCTCCCCGGGGGACCCAGTACTTC.

The genes are TRBV6-8 and TRBJ1-5; 7 bases are shared with TRBD1. The length of the CDR3 is 14 residues. V trimming: 10 bases; J trimming: 6 bases; junction bases outside the gene matches: 12. Germline CDR1 MNHGY, CDR2 SAAAGT. The CDR3 is CAISTNRGGQPQHF. CDR3 DNA: TGTGCCATCAGCACTAACAGGGGTGGTCAGCCCCAGCATTTT.